The clone carrying this T cell receptor beta chain was counted many times. These data come from a study of regulatory T cells in long-lasting Graves disease. Indicated time point: newly diagnosed GD, antithyroid drugs for less than 3 months. Scientists built the TCR library using RNA that was extracted from PBMCs. CDR3 regions were amplified by Arm-PCR using iRepertoire HTBI primers to build TCR beta libraries. From the multiplex PCR reads, TCRdb called clonotypes with MiXCR, one entry per CDR3 protein. Found here are under 250,000 distinct CDR3 sequences, around 20% of them singletons; the top ten hold approximately 15%. From germline, CDR1 is SGHKS and CDR2 YYEKEE (reference sequence). V lost 4 bases to trimming and J lost 6 bases, with 17 bases between them. This CDR3 region has 14 residues.

The receptor comes from a female donor with Graves disease. The rearrangement links TRBV5-5 to TRBJ2-7; D possibly corresponds to TRBD2 (5 bases). The sample here was peripheral blood mononuclear cells (PBMCs), taken at new diagnosis, from a patient treated with antithyroid drugs. In DNA, the CDR3 is TGTGCCAGCAGCCGGCCAAGAGAGGGCGGCGAGCAGTACTTC. It encodes CASSRPREGGEQYF.